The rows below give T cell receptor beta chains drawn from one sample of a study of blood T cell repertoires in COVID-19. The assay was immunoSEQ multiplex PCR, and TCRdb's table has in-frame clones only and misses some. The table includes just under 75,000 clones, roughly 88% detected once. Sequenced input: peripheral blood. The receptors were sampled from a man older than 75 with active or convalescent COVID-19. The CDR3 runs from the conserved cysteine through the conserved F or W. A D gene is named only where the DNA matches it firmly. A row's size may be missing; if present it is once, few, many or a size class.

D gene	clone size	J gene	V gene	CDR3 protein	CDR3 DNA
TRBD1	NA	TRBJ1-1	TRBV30	CAWSQDRATEAFF	TGTGCCTGGAGTCAGGACAGGGCGACTGAAGCTTTCTTT
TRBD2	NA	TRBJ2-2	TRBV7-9	CASSLTPSGIRNTGELFF	TGTGCCAGCAGCTTAACCCCTAGCGGGATAAGAAACACCGGGGAGCTGTTTTTT
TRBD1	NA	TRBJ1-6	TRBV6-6	CASRPGQGLHNSPLHF	TGTGCCAGCAGACCGGGACAGGGGCTTCATAATTCACCCCTCCACTTT
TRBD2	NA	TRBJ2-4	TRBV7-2	CASSLGLANIQYF	TGTGCCAGCAGCCTCGGACTAGCGAACATTCAGTACTTC
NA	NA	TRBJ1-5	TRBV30	CAWSPPNQPQHF	TGTGCCTGGAGTCCTCCCAATCAGCCCCAGCATTTT
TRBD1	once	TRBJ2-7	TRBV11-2	CASSLDRVVHEQYF	TGTGCCAGCAGCCTGGACAGGGTTGTCCACGAGCAGTACTTC
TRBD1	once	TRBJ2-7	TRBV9	CASSVDPSSDRGRINEQYF	TGTGCCAGCAGCGTAGACCCTTCTTCCGACAGGGGGCGCATCAACGAGCAGTACTTC
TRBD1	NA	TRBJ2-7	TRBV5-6	CASSLGQGAYEQYF	TGTGCCAGCAGCTTGGGGCAGGGGGCTTACGAGCAGTACTTC
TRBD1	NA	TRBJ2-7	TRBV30	CAWSTGGGQYF	TGTGCCTGGAGTACAGGGGGCGGGCAGTACTTC
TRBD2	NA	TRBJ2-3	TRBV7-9	CASSDAGGGTDTQYF	TGTGCCAGCAGCGACGCGGGGGGCGGCACAGATACGCAGTATTTT
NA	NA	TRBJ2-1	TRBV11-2	CASSGVGGQRNEQFF	TGTGCCAGCAGCGGCGTCGGGGGGCAACGGAATGAGCAGTTCTTC
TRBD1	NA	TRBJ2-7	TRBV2	CASSQDRGRDEQYF	TGTGCCAGCAGCCAGGACAGGGGGAGGGACGAGCAGTACTTC
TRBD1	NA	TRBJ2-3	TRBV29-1	CSVESRQGSTDTQYF	TGCAGCGTTGAATCTCGACAGGGGAGCACAGATACGCAGTATTTT
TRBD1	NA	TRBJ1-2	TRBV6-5	CASTMLRDRVYGYTF	TGTGCCAGCACCATGCTCCGGGACAGGGTCTATGGCTACACCTTC
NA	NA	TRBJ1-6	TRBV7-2	CASSLLAANNSPLHF	TGTGCCAGCAGCTTATTAGCGGCTAATAATTCACCCCTCCACTTT
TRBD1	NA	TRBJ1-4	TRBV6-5	CASRGQGLNEKLFF	TGTGCCAGCAGAGGACAGGGGCTTAATGAAAAACTGTTTTTT
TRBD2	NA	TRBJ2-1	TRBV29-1	CSVDKASGIFNEQFF	TGCAGCGTTGATAAGGCTAGCGGGATATTCAATGAGCAGTTCTTC
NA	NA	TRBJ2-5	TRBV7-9	CASSLAAQQETQYF	TGTGCCAGCAGCTTAGCGGCACAGCAAGAGACCCAGTACTTC
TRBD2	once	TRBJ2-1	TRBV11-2	CASSGPSGVEQFF	TGTGCCAGCAGCGGACCTAGCGGAGTGGAGCAGTTCTTC
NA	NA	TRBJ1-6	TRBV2	CASSEGLGSTPLHF	TGTGCCAGCAGTGAAGGTTTGGGCTCGACACCCCTCCACTTT
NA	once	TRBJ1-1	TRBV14	CASSRGYGMNTEAFF	TGTGCCAGCAGCCGCGGGTATGGGATGAACACTGAAGCTTTCTTT
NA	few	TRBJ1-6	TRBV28	CATRTQGGSPLHF	TGTGCCACTCGGACACAGGGTGGTTCACCCCTCCACTTT
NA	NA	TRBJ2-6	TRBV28	CASTPLLAGLSGANVLTF	TGTGCCAGCACCCCCTTATTGGCGGGCCTCTCTGGGGCCAACGTCCTGACTTTC
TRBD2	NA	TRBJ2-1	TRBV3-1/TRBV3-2	CASSQDLAGGNNEQFF	TGTGCCAGCAGCCAAGATCTAGCGGGAGGTAACAATGAGCAGTTCTTC
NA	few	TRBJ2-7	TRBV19	CASSPGEPPYEQYF	TGTGCCAGTAGTCCCGGGGAGCCCCCCTACGAGCAGTACTTC
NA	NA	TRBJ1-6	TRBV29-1	CSVPQIYNSPLHF	TGCAGCGTTCCCCAGATCTATAATTCACCCCTCCACTTT
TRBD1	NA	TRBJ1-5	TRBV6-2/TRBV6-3	CASSTPTGVQPQHF	TGTGCCAGCAGCACCCCTACAGGGGTCCAGCCCCAGCATTTT
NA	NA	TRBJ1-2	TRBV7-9	CASSLYAGNYGYTF	TGTGCCAGCAGCTTATACGCGGGGAACTATGGCTACACCTTC
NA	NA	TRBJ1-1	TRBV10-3	CATHRGDTEAFF	TGTGCCACCCATCGGGGGGACACTGAAGCTTTCTTT
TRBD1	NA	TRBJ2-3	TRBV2	CASSAPGTVRTDTQYF	TGTGCCAGCAGTGCACCGGGGACAGTCCGCACAGATACGCAGTATTTT
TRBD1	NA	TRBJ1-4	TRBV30	CAWGTVGNEKLFF	TGTGCCTGGGGGACAGTAGGTAATGAAAAACTGTTTTTT
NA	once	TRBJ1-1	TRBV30	CAWSGELNTEAFF	TGTGCCTGGAGTGGGGAGCTGAACACTGAAGCTTTCTTT
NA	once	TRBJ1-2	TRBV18	CASSLRDDYGYTF	TGTGCCAGCTCACTCAGGGATGACTATGGCTACACCTTC
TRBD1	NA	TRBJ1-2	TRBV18	CASSPGTGQGYTF	TGTGCCAGCTCACCCGGGACAGGGCAGGGCTACACCTTC
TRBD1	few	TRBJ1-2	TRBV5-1	CASSSVLDRAASYTF	TGCGCCAGCAGCAGTGTACTAGACAGGGCCGCTTCCTACACCTTC
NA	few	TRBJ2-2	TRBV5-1	CASSRTAANTGELFF	TGCGCCAGCAGCCGGACAGCCGCGAACACCGGGGAGCTGTTTTTT
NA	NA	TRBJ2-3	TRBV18	CASSPGDTDTQYF	TGTGCCAGCTCACCGGGAGACACAGATACGCAGTATTTT
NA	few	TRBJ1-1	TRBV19	CASSLYSTMNTEAFF	TGTGCCAGTAGTCTCTACAGCACCATGAACACTGAAGCTTTCTTT
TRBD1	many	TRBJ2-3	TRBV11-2	CASSLGQGILGDTQYF	TGTGCCAGCAGCTTAGGACAGGGTATTTTGGGGGATACGCAGTATTTT
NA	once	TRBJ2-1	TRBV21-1	CARHPLAGGYNEQFF	TGTGCCAGGCACCCCTTAGCGGGAGGGTACAATGAGCAGTTCTTC
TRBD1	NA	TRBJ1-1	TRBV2	CASRATGGNEAFF	TGTGCCAGCAGGGCCACAGGGGGAAATGAAGCTTTCTTT
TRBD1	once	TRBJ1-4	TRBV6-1	CASSAAGTGITTNEKLFF	TGTGCCAGCAGTGCCGCCGGGACAGGCATTACAACTAATGAAAAACTGTTTTTT
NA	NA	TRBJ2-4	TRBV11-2	CASSNGRDIQYF	TGTGCCAGCAGCAATGGGCGGGACATTCAGTACTTC
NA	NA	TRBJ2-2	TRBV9	CASSALPEGSGELFF	TGTGCCAGCAGCGCCCTCCCAGAGGGTTCCGGGGAGCTGTTTTTT
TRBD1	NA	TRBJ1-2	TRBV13	CASVDRGRNGYTF	TGTGCCAGCGTCGACAGGGGGCGAAATGGCTACACCTTC
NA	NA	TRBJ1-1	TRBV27	CASSFRVRTTNTEAFF	TGTGCCAGCAGTTTTAGGGTCAGGACAACGAACACTGAAGCTTTCTTT
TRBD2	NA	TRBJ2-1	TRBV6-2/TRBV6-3	CASSSSGRVYNEQFF	TGTGCCAGCAGTTCTAGCGGGAGGGTTTACAATGAGCAGTTCTTC
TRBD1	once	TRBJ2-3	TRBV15	CATSRGQGATDTQYF	TGTGCCACCAGCAGGGGACAGGGTGCCACAGATACGCAGTATTTT